The source of this T cell receptor beta chain is a study of CD8 T cells in ankylosing spondylitis. 5'-RACE, quantitative and with molecular barcodes, yielded the TCR beta libraries. TCRdb reanalysed the 5' RACE reads using MiXCR and keeps one entry per CDR3 protein. The sample includes 150,000 to 200,000 distinct CDR3 sequences, 10% to 15% of them seen just once. Findings and limits, study-wide: Made up of about eight highly homologous variants, a TCR beta motif appeared characteristic of ankylosing spondylitis blood. Clones linked with disease were CD8+ and fairly uncommon in the peripheral blood. Matched synovial fluid from ankylosing spondylitis patients was reported to be enriched for disease-linked clones.

With respect to this clonotype: Its antigen remains unknown.

This CDR3 region has 14 residues. Germline V gene sequence: CDR1 MGHDK, CDR2 SYGVNS. Trimming removed 1 base at V and 5 bases at J, with 12 bases between. This rearrangement joins TRBV25-1 to TRBJ2-7; D not certain. The sample was blood, either unsorted or a sorted T cell fraction (not recorded which). This receptor was taken from a female donor with ankylosing spondylitis or in good health (not recorded which). In nucleotides, the CDR3 is TGTGCCAGCAGTGAATCGGTCCAGCAAGACGAGCAGTACTTC. This codes for CASSESVQQDEQYF.